This T cell receptor beta chain was profiled in a study of CXCR3-negative and CXCR3-positive naive CD8 T cells. Findings of the study overall: Naive subsets had comparable surface CD5, so TRB CDR3 properties gauged TCR strength. CXCR3-positive naive cells had more hydrophobic TRB CDR3s than CXCR3-negative naive cells.

Naive CD8+ T lymphocytes were specified as CD45RO-CCR7+CD27+CD95-. CDR1 is SGHVS, CDR2 FNYEAQ, per germline. The CDR3 has 15 residues. Carrying UMI labels, the TRB cDNA libraries were prepared through 5' RACE. TCRdb reprocessed the 5' RACE reads and stores each CDR3 protein as one record, lacking DNA. The table lists fewer than 95,000 distinct CDR3 sequences. To note about this clonotype: What it binds is unknown.

The rearrangement uses TRBV7-6 and TRBJ2-1; as DNA is missing, the TRBD1 call by TCRdb cannot be tested. The specimen was naive CXCR3- CD8+ T cells from blood. Subset here: CD45RO-CCR7+CD27+CD95- naive CD8+ T cells lacking CXCR3 (TNR3-). The source is a human donor in good health. Some clones in this sample may be carry-over from other donors' samples. CDR3: CASSSPGLSYNEQFF.